The rows below give T cell receptor beta chains drawn from one sample of a study of shared clonotypes between healthy human individuals. The assay was immunoSEQ multiplex PCR, and TCRdb's table has in-frame clones only and misses some. The table lists roughly 500,000 clones, over 60% of them singletons. Sequenced input: PBMCs. The receptors were gathered from a woman in her forties in good health. Some clones in this sample may be carry-over from other donors' samples. The CDR3 runs from the conserved cysteine through the conserved F or W. The D gene is left open where the match is weak. Only part of the rows carry a size: once, few, many, or a class if the clone is expanded.

NA NA TRBJ2-1 TRBV2 CASSVGGLGNEQFF TGTGCCAGCAGTGTAGGCGGGTTGGGCAATGAGCAGTTCTTC
NA few TRBJ2-7 TRBV28 CASSWDPPYEQYF TGTGCCAGCAGTTGGGACCCTCCCTACGAGCAGTACTTC
TRBD1 many TRBJ1-2 TRBV6-4 CASSEDGQGYGYTF TGTGCCAGCAGTGAGGATGGACAGGGCTATGGCTACACCTTC
NA NA TRBJ1-5 TRBV28 CASSLLSDNQPQHF TGTGCCAGCAGTTTACTGAGTGACAATCAGCCCCAGCATTTT
TRBD1 NA TRBJ1-5 TRBV6-1 CASSGLQGVNQPQHF TGTGCCAGCAGCGGATTACAGGGGGTCAATCAGCCCCAGCATTTT
NA NA TRBJ2-1 TRBV5-4 CASSPPLGPDSGNEQFF TGTGCCAGCAGCCCCCCCCTAGGCCCGGATAGCGGTAATGAGCAGTTCTTC
TRBD1 NA TRBJ1-6 TRBV28 CASGGGQGRNSPLHF TGTGCCAGCGGAGGAGGACAGGGGAGGAATTCACCCCTCCACTTT
NA NA TRBJ2-4 TRBV19 CASSTPGLKNIQYF TGTGCCAGTAGTACCCCGGGCCTAAAAAACATTCAGTACTTC
TRBD1 NA TRBJ1-4 TRBV29-1 CSVERDRGDEKLFF TGCAGCGTTGAAAGGGACAGGGGAGATGAAAAACTGTTTTTT
NA NA TRBJ2-1 TRBV18 CASSPMGPANSYNEQFF TGTGCCAGCTCACCAATGGGCCCCGCCAATTCGTACAATGAGCAGTTCTTC
TRBD2 NA TRBJ2-7 TRBV2 CASSEEGLAREQYF TGTGCCAGCAGTGAGGAGGGACTAGCTCGGGAGCAGTACTTC
NA NA TRBJ1-2 TRBV5-4 CASSSTEDYGYTF TGTGCCAGCAGCTCCACGGAAGACTATGGCTACACCTTC
NA NA TRBJ2-1 TRBV7-6 CASSLGQGRAGFF TGTGCCAGCAGCTTAGGTCAGGGGAGGGCCGGGTTCTTC
NA NA TRBJ2-7 TRBV28 CASSSSGRAAYEQYF TGTGCCAGCAGTTCCTCGGGGCGGGCAGCCTACGAGCAGTACTTC
NA NA TRBJ1-3 TRBV7-2 CASSLAASTSGNTIYF TGTGCCAGCTCGTTAGCAGCATCAACCTCTGGAAACACCATATATTTT
NA NA TRBJ2-2 TRBV11-2 CASSNSRAGELFF TGTGCCAGCAGCAACAGTCGTGCCGGGGAGCTGTTTTTT
NA many TRBJ2-1 TRBV5-1 CASSPSGGEQFF TGCGCCAGCAGCCCGAGTGGAGGGGAGCAGTTCTTC
NA few TRBJ2-7 TRBV5-5 CASSLPGLPYEQYF TGTGCCAGCAGCTTGCCGGGCCTCCCCTACGAGCAGTACTTC
NA many TRBJ2-2 TRBV2 CASSYTGELFF TGTGCCAGCAGTTACACCGGGGAGCTGTTTTTT
TRBD2 many TRBJ2-1 TRBV19 CASSILSVGLGPKGEQFF TGTGCCAGTAGTATCCTGTCTGTCGGACTAGGGCCCAAGGGTGAGCAGTTCTTC
NA NA TRBJ2-3 TRBV15 CATRLGPTSSTDTQYF TGTGCCACCCGCCTAGGACCGACTTCTAGCACAGATACGCAGTATTTT
TRBD2 once TRBJ2-3 TRBV10-1 CASSGDGSGNIENTDTQYF TGCGCCAGCAGCGGGGATGGTAGCGGGAACATAGAAAACACAGATACGCAGTATTTT
NA NA TRBJ2-7 TRBV2 CASSESQGQQYF TGTGCCAGCAGTGAATCCCAGGGTCAGCAGTACTTC
TRBD2 once TRBJ2-1 TRBV7-2 CASSLGVLAGGTYNEQFF TGTGCCAGCAGCTTAGGGGTACTAGCGGGAGGCACCTACAATGAGCAGTTCTTC
NA once TRBJ2-5 TRBV7-2 CASSLRVGGQETQYF TGTGCCAGCAGCCTTAGGGTTGGGGGTCAAGAGACCCAGTACTTC
TRBD2 NA TRBJ2-7 TRBV30 CAWSLLAGGPSSYEQYF TGTGCCTGGAGTTTGCTAGCGGGAGGTCCGAGCTCCTACGAGCAGTACTTC
NA NA TRBJ1-1 TRBV7-6 CASSLGGLNTEAFF TGTGCCAGCAGCTTAGGGGGCCTGAACACTGAAGCTTTCTTT
NA few TRBJ1-1 TRBV7-3 CASSLNLRNTEAFF TGTGCCAGCAGCTTAAATCTCAGGAACACTGAAGCTTTCTTT
NA NA TRBJ1-1 TRBV19 CASRTTENTEAFF TGTGCCAGTAGGACGACAGAGAACACTGAAGCTTTCTTT
NA NA TRBJ2-7 TRBV9 CASSADPTGTYEQYF TGTGCCAGCAGCGCGGACCCGACGGGTACCTACGAGCAGTACTTC
TRBD2 NA TRBJ2-3 TRBV7-7 CASSLNLVGSGKTDTQYF TGTGCTAGCAGCTTAAACCTCGTGGGGAGCGGGAAAACAGATACGCAGTATTTT
NA NA TRBJ2-3 TRBV28 CASSKTLGVMGTDTQYF TGTGCCAGCAGCAAAACCCTCGGGGTAATGGGCACAGATACGCAGTATTTT
NA NA TRBJ2-3 TRBV15 CATSRATGTSTDTQYF TGTGCCACCAGCAGAGCCACAGGGACTAGCACAGATACGCAGTATTTT
NA NA TRBJ1-1 TRBV27 CASTPNFRNTEAFF TGTGCCAGCACCCCCAATTTTAGGAACACTGAAGCTTTCTTT
NA NA TRBJ1-3 TRBV6-6 CASERPGSNTIYF TGTGCCAGTGAGAGGCCTGGTTCTAACACCATATATTTT
TRBD1 NA TRBJ1-5 TRBV6-5 CASSKQGGNQPQHF TGTGCCAGCAGTAAACAGGGGGGCAATCAGCCCCAGCATTTT
NA NA TRBJ1-5 TRBV30 CAWREGSNQPQHF TGTGCCTGGAGGGAGGGGAGCAATCAGCCCCAGCATTTT
TRBD1 few TRBJ2-7 TRBV7-2 CASSPRDRGLRDEQYF TGTGCCAGCAGCCCCCGGGACAGGGGGCTTCGGGACGAGCAGTACTTC
TRBD1 NA TRBJ1-1 TRBV7-2 CASSIQGAGTEAFF TGTGCCAGCAGCATCCAGGGGGCCGGCACTGAAGCTTTCTTT
TRBD1 NA TRBJ1-6 TRBV5-1 CASSLGQGRYSPLHF TGCGCCAGCAGCTTGGGACAGGGGCGCTATTCACCCCTCCACTTT
NA NA TRBJ2-7 TRBV7-2 CASSLSTGAYEQYF TGTGCCAGCAGCCTATCGACCGGGGCCTACGAGCAGTACTTC
NA NA TRBJ1-6 TRBV2 CASSERRTLRDSPLHF TGTGCCAGCAGTGAAAGGAGGACTCTTAGGGATTCACCCCTCCACTTT
NA NA TRBJ2-5 TRBV7-9 CASSFSFTETQYF TGTGCCAGCAGCTTTAGCTTTACGGAGACCCAGTACTTC
TRBD2 NA TRBJ2-1 TRBV18 CASSPPLAGAGEQFF TGTGCCAGCTCACCTCCACTAGCGGGAGCTGGGGAGCAGTTCTTC
NA NA TRBJ1-2 TRBV28 CASSNFEFANYGYTF TGTGCCAGCAGCAATTTCGAGTTCGCTAACTATGGCTACACCTTC
NA NA TRBJ2-7 TRBV6-1 CASSRRTRDEEQYF TGTGCCAGCAGCCGTCGGACCCGGGATGAGGAGCAGTACTTC
TRBD1 NA TRBJ2-7 TRBV13 CASSLGQGASYEQYF TGTGCCAGCAGCTTGGGACAGGGGGCCTCCTACGAGCAGTACTTC
NA NA TRBJ2-5 TRBV29-1 CSVGPQEATQYF TGCAGCGTTGGTCCTCAAGAGGCGACCCAGTACTTC
NA NA TRBJ2-1 TRBV10-3 CAISEERPPYNEQFF TGTGCCATCAGTGAGGAGCGACCCCCCTACAATGAGCAGTTCTTC
NA NA TRBJ2-4 TRBV5-3 CARSNPQQTGAPHVIPKNIQYF TGTGCCAGAAGCAACCCTCAGCAAACGGGGGCGCCCCATGTGATACCCAAAAACATTCAGTACTTC
NA NA TRBJ2-7 TRBV19 CATAAYVTYSEQYF TGTGCCACCGCAGCATATGTGACTTACTCCGAGCAGTACTTC
NA NA TRBJ1-4 TRBV28 CASTRRVLNEKLFF TGTGCCAGCACCCGGCGGGTGCTTAATGAAAAACTGTTTTTT
NA NA TRBJ2-1 TRBV6-6 CASSNGGPGGNEQFF TGTGCCAGCAGCAACGGAGGGCCTGGGGGCAATGAGCAGTTCTTC